Sequencing of this T cell receptor beta chain was carried out in a study of T-cell reconstitution after alpha-beta-depleted transplantation in children. Broader study findings: From surviving recipient T cells and thymic progenitors came the high day-60 TCRbeta diversity observed in some patients. It was newly produced T cells that mostly accounted for T-cell counts and diversity one year after transplant.

CDR3 size: 11 residues. V was trimmed by 4 bases and J by 6 bases, leaving 5 bases between them. CDR1 and CDR2 from the germline V gene are SGHNT and YYREEE (reference sequence). Preparation of the TCRbeta library used unique molecular identifiers. One entry per CDR3 protein, called by TCRdb with MiXCR from the PCR reads. The sample records under 300,000 distinct CDR3 sequences, roughly 12% being singletons. Worth noting for this clonotype: What it recognizes is unknown.

The sequence was obtained from a male patient between 2 and 15 years old who had a stem cell transplant for chronic granulomatous disease, so the T cells may come from the graft donor. Sequences were derived from peripheral blood, sampled 180 days after TCRalphabeta/CD19-depleted stem cell transplant. The genes are TRBV5-4 and TRBJ2-1, with D unresolved. This chain's CDR3 is CASSRTNEQFF. CDR3 bases: TGTGCCAGCAGCAGAACCAATGAGCAGTTCTTC.